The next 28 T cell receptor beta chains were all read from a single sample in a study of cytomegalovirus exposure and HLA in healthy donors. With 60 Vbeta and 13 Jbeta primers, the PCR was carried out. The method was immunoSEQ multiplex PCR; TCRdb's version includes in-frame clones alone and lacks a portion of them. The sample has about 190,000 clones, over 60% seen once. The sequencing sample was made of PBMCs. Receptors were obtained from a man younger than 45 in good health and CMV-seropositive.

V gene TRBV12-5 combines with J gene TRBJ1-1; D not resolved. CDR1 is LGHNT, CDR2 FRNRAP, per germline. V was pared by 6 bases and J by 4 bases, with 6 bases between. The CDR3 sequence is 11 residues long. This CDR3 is CASGSFTEAFF. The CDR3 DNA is TGTGCTAGTGGGTCGTTCACTGAAGCTTTCTTT. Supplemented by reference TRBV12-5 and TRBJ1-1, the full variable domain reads DARVTQTPRHKVTEMGQEVTMRCQPILGHNTVFWYRQTMMQGLELLAYFRNRAPLDDSGMPKDRFSAEMPDATLATLKIQPSEPRDSAVYFCASGSFTEAFFGQGTRLTVV.

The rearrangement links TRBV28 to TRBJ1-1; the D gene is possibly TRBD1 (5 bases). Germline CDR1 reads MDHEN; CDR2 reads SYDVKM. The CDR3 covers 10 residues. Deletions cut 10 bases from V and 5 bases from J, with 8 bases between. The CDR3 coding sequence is TGTGCCACGGAGGGGACTGAAGCTTTCTTT. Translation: CATEGTEAFF.

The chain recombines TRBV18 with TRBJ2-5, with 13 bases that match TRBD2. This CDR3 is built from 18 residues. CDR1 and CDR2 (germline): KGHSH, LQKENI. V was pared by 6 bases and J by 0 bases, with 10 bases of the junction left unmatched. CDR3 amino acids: CASSPGLAGMGNQETQYF. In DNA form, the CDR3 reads TGTGCCAGCTCCCCGGGACTAGCGGGGATGGGGAACCAAGAGACCCAGTACTTC.

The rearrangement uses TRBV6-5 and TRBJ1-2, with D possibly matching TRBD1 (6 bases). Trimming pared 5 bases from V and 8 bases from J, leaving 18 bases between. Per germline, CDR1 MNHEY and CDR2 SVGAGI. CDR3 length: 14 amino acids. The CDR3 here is CASSARQGSEGYTF. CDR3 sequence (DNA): TGTGCCAGCAGTGCCCGGCAGGGGAGTGAGGGCTACACCTTC.

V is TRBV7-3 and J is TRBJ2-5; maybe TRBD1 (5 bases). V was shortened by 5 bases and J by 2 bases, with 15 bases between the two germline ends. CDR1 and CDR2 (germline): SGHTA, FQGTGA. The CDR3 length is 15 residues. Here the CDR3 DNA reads TGTGCCAGCAGCCGTCTCGGCAGGGCACAAGAGACCCAGTACTTC. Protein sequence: CASSRLGRAQETQYF.

CDR3 sequence reads: CAIRPGLAGDREDTQYF. CDR3 sequence (DNA): TGTGCCATCAGGCCGGGACTAGCGGGGGACCGGGAAGATACGCAGTATTTT. The chain joins TRBV10-3 to TRBJ2-3; 14 bases map to TRBD2. The CDR3 runs 17 residues. V lost 6 bases to trimming and J lost 5 bases; unmatched junction nucleotides: 10. Germline CDR1 and CDR2: ENHRY and SYGVKD.

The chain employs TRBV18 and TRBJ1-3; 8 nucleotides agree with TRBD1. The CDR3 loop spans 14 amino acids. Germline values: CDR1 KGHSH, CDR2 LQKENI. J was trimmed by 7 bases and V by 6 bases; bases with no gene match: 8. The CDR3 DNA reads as TGTGCCAGCTCGACGGATCAGGGGGCTAACACCATATATTTT. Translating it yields CASSTDQGANTIYF.

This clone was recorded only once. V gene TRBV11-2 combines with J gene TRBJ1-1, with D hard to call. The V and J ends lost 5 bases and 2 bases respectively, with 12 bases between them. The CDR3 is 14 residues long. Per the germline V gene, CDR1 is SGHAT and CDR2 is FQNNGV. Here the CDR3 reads CASSTSPGNTEAFF. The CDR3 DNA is TGTGCCAGCAGCACGTCCCCGGGTAACACTGAAGCTTTCTTT.

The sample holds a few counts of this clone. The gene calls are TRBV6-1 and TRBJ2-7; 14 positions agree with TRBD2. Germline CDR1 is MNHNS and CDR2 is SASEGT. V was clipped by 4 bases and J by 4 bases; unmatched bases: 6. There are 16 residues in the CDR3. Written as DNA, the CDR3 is TGTGCCAGCAGTGCATCTGGGACTAGCGGGAGTTACGAGCAGTACTTC. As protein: CASSASGTSGSYEQYF.

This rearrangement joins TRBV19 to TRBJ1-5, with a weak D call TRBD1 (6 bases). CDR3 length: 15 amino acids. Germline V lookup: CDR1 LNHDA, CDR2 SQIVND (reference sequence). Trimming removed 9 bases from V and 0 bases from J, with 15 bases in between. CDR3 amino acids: CASPGAGDSNQPQHF. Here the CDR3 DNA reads TGTGCCAGCCCCGGGGCAGGGGATAGCAATCAGCCCCAGCATTTT.

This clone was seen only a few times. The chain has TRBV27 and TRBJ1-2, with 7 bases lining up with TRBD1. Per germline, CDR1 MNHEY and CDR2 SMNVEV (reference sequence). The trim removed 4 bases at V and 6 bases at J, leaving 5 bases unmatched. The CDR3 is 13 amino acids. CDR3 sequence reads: CASSSGTVHGYTF. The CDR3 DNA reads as TGTGCCAGCAGTTCCGGGACAGTGCATGGCTACACCTTC.

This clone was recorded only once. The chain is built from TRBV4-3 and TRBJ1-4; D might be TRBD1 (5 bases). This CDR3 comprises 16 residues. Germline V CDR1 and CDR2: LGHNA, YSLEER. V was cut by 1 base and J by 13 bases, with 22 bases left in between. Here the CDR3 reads CASSQGGGGSEKGLFF. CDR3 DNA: TGCGCCAGCAGCCAAGGAGGCGGGGGGAGTGAGAAAGGACTGTTTTTT.

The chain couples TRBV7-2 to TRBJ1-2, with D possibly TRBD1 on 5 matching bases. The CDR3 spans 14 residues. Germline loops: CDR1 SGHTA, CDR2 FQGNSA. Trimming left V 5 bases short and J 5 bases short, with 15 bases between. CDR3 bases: TGTGCCAGCAGCGGGGGGGGTTTGGGGTATGGCTACACCTTC. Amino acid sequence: CASSGGGLGYGYTF.

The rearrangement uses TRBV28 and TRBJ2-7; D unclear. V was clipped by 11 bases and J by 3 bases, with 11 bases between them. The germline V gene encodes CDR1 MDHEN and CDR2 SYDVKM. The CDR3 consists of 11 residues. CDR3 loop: CASSLGYEQYF. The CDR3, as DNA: TGTGCCTCAAGTCTCGGCTACGAGCAGTACTTC.

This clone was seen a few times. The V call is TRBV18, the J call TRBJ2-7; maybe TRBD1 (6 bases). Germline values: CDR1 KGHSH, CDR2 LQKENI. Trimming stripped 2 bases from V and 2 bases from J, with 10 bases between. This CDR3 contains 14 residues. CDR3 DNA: TGTGCCAGCTCACCAGGGGACAAGCCCTACGAGCAGTACTTC. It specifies CASSPGDKPYEQYF.

CDR3 nucleotides: TGTGCCAGCAGTTTGGGGACTAGCGGGATTTACAATGAGCAGTTCTTC. This codes for CASSLGTSGIYNEQFF. This chain connects TRBV27 to TRBJ2-1; the match to TRBD2 covers 13 bases. Germline values: CDR1 MNHEY, CDR2 SMNVEV (reference sequence). V shed 3 bases and J 4 bases; nucleotides not matched to a gene: 3. The CDR3 length is 16 residues.

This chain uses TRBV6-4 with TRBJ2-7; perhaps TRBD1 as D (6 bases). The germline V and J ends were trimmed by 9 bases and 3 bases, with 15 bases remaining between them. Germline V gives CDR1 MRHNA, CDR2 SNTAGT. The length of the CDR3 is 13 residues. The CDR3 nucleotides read TGTGCCAGAACTAGACAGGTGAGCTACGAGCAGTACTTC. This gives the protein CARTRQVSYEQYF.

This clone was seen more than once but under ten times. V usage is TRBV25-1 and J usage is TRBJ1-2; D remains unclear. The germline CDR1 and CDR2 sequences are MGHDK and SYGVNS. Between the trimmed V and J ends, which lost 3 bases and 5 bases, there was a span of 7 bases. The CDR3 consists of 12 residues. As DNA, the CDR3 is TGTGCCAGCAGTGAGGGCCAGTATGGCTACACCTTC. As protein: CASSEGQYGYTF.

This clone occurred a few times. CDR3 coding DNA: TGTGCCAGCAGCCAGAGGTATGAGCAGTTCTTC. It encodes CASSQRYEQFF. This sequence joins TRBV13 and TRBJ2-1; D is unresolved. Per germline, CDR1 PRHDT and CDR2 FYEKMQ (reference sequence). Trimming removed 5 bases from V and 8 bases from J, with 7 bases in between. The CDR3 has 11 amino acids. Together with reference TRBV13 and TRBJ2-1, the CDR3 gives the full variable domain: AAGVIQSPRHLIKEKRETATLKCYPIPRHDTVYWYQQGPGQDPQFLISFYEKMQSDKGSIPDRFSAQQFSDYHSELNMSSLELGDSALYFCASSQRYEQFFGPGTRLTVL.

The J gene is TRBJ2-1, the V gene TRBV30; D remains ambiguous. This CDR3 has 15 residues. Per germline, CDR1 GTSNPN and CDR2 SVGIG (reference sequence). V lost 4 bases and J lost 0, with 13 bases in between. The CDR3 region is CAWNWKASSYNEQFF. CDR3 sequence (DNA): TGTGCCTGGAACTGGAAAGCGAGCTCCTACAATGAGCAGTTCTTC.

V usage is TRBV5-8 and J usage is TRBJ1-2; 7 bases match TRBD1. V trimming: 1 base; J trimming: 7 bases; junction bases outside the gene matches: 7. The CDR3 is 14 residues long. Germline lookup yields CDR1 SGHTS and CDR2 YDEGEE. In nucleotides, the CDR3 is TGTGCCAGCAGCTTGAACGACAGGGTCTCTGGCTACACCTTC. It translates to CASSLNDRVSGYTF.

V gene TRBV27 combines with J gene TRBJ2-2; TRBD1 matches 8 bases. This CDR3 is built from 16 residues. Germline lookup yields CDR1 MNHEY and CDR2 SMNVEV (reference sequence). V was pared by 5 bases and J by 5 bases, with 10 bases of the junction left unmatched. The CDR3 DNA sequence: TGTGCCAGCAGTATGGAGAGGACAGGGAGAACCGGGGAGCTGTTTTTT. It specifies CASSMERTGRTGELFF.

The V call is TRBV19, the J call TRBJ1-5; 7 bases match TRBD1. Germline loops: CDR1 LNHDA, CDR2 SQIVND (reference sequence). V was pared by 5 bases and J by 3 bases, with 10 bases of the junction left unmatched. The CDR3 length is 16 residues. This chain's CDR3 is CASSSRQGPNNQPQHF. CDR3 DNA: TGTGCCAGTAGTTCAAGACAGGGCCCCAACAATCAGCCCCAGCATTTT.

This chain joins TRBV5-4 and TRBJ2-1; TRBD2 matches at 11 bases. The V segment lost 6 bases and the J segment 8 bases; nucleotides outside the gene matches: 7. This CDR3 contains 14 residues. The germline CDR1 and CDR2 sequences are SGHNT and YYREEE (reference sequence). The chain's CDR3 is CASTVELAGDEQFF. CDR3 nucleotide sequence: TGTGCCAGCACAGTAGAACTAGCGGGGGATGAGCAGTTCTTC.

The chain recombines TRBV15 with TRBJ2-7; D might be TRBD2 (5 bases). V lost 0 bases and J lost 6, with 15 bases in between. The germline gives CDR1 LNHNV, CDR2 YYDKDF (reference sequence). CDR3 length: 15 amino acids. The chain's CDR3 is CATSRDRGRTSEQYF. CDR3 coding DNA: TGTGCCACCAGCAGAGATCGGGGTAGGACCAGCGAGCAGTACTTC. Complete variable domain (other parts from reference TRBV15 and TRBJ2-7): DAMVIQNPRYQVTQFGKPVTLSCSQTLNHNVMYWYQQKSSQAPKLLFHYYDKDFNNEADTPDNFQSRRPNTSFCFLDIRSPGLGDTAMYLCATSRDRGRTSEQYFGPGTRLTVT.

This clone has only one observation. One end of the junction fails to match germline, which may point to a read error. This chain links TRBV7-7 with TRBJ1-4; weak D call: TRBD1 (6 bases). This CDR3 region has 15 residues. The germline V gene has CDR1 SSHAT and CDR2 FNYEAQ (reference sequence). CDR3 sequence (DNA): TGTGCTAGCAGCTTAGGGGGGGGGCGCGATGAAAAACTGTTTTTT. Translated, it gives CASSLGGGRDEKLFF.

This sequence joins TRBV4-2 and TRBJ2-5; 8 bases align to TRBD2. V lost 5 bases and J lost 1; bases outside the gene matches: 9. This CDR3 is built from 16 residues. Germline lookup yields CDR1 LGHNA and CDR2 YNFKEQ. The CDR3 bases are TGTGCCAGCAGCACCATGGCGGGGGGACTCCAAGAGACCCAGTACTTC. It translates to CASSTMAGGLQETQYF.

CDR3 DNA sequence: TGTGCCAGCCAGGGGGCCTCCTACGAGCAGTACTTC. The encoded protein is CASQGASYEQYF. V and J are TRBV28 and TRBJ2-7; TRBD1 agrees at 8 bases. V shed 8 bases, J shed 0 bases, and the junction held 0 bases outside the gene matches. Per the germline V gene, CDR1 is MDHEN and CDR2 is SYDVKM. This CDR3 is 12 amino acids long.